Here is one T cell receptor (beta chain) with its context. The CDR3 sequence is 13 residues long. Germline CDR1 is MNHNY and CDR2 is SVGAGI (reference sequence). V gave up 5 bases and J gave up 4 bases, with 9 bases separating them. The data were obtained in a study of shared clonotypes between healthy human individuals. Background on the study: The cohort comprised two women and a few men. Their ages spanned 18 to 49 years.

Samples underwent the assay at deep level. Each subset's genomic DNA was shared equally among a number of immunoSEQ plates. Sequencing was performed with immunoSEQ multiplex PCR; in TCRdb, only in-frame clones are kept and a portion is missing. The table shows about 1 million clones, with about 70% occurring only once. The sequencing sample was made of memory CD4+ T cells sorted from blood. Noted subset: CD45RA-negative fraction. This chain uses TRBV6-6 with TRBJ1-5; D is ambiguous. This TCR came from a man between 18 and 29 years old in good health. In DNA, the CDR3 is TGTGCCAGCAGTCTGGCGATAAATCAGCCCCAGCATTTT. Protein sequence: CASSLAINQPQHF.